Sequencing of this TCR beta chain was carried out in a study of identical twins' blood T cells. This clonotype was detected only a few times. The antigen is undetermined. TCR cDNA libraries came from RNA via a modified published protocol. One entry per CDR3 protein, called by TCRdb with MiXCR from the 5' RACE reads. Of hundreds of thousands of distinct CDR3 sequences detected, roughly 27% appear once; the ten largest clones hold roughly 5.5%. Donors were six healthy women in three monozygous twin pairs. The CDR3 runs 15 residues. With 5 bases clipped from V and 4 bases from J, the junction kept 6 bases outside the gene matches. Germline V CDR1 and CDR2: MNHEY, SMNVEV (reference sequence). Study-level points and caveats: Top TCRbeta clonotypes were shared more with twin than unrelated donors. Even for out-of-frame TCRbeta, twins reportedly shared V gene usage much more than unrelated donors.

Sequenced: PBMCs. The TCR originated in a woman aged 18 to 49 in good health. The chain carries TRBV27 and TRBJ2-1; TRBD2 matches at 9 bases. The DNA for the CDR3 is TGTGCCAGCAGTATGCGACTAGCGGCATACAATGAGCAGTTCTTC. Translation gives CASSMRLAAYNEQFF.